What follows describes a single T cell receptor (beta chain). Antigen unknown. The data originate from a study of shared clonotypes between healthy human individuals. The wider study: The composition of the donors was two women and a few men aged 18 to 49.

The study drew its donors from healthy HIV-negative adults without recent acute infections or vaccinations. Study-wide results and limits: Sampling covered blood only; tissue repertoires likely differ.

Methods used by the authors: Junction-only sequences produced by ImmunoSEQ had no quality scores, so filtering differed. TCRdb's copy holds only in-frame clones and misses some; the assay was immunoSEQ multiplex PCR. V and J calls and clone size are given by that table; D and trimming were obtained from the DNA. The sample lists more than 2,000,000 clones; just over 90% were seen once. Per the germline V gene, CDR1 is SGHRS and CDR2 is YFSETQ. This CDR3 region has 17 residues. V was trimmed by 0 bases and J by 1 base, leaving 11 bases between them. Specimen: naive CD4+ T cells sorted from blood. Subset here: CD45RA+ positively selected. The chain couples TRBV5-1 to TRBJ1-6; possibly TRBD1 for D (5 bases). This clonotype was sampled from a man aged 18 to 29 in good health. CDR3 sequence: CASSLEGMGSYNSPLHF. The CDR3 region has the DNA TGCGCCAGCAGCTTGGAGGGGATGGGGTCCTATAATTCACCCCTCCACTTT.